This is a list of T cell receptor beta chains from one sample in a study of cytotoxic CD8 clonotypes in ibrutinib-treated CLL. Only in-frame clones appear in the TCRdb table, and some are missing; sequencing was by immunoSEQ multiplex PCR. The sample includes more than 200,000 clones, 70% of them seen just once. The sample here was PBMCs, taken after 24 months of ibrutinib treatment. All receptors derive from a human donor with chronic lymphocytic leukemia. The CDR3 runs from the conserved cysteine through the conserved F or W. Each record gives: clone size, D gene, J gene, V gene, CDR3 length, CDR3 protein, CDR3 DNA. D genes are given only for firm matches. The size field is filled for only some rows; it gives once, few, many or a size class.

clone size: -; D gene: -; J gene: TRBJ2-3; V gene: TRBV7-6; CDR3 length: 13; CDR3 protein: CASSLALRDTQYF; CDR3 DNA: TGTGCCAGCAGCTTAGCGTTGCGGGATACGCAGTATTTT
clone size: once; D gene: -; J gene: TRBJ2-7; V gene: TRBV15; CDR3 length: 14; CDR3 protein: CATSRAPGRQGQYF; CDR3 DNA: TGTGCCACCAGCAGAGCCCCGGGCCGCCAGGGGCAGTACTTC
clone size: -; D gene: TRBD2; J gene: TRBJ2-1; V gene: TRBV6-5; CDR3 length: 15; CDR3 protein: CASSIGTSGYNEQFF; CDR3 DNA: TGTGCCAGCAGTATTGGGACTAGCGGTTACAATGAGCAGTTCTTC
clone size: -; D gene: TRBD2; J gene: TRBJ2-5; V gene: TRBV5-4; CDR3 length: 13; CDR3 protein: CASSTSLQETQYF; CDR3 DNA: TGTGCCAGCTCGACTAGCCTCCAAGAGACCCAGTACTTC
clone size: -; D gene: TRBD1; J gene: TRBJ2-4; V gene: TRBV4-3; CDR3 length: 13; CDR3 protein: CASSPDRDNIQYF; CDR3 DNA: TGCGCCAGCAGCCCCGACAGGGACAACATTCAGTACTTC
clone size: -; D gene: -; J gene: TRBJ1-2; V gene: TRBV28; CDR3 length: 13; CDR3 protein: CASSLQPEFGYTF; CDR3 DNA: TGTGCCAGCAGTTTACAGCCCGAGTTTGGCTACACCTTC
clone size: few; D gene: TRBD1; J gene: TRBJ1-2; V gene: TRBV7-9; CDR3 length: 13; CDR3 protein: CASSPRGQDGYTF; CDR3 DNA: TGTGCCAGCAGCCCGCGCGGACAGGATGGCTACACCTTC
clone size: -; D gene: -; J gene: TRBJ1-5; V gene: TRBV6-1; CDR3 length: 12; CDR3 protein: CASSGHNQPQHF; CDR3 DNA: TGTGCCAGCAGTGGGCACAATCAGCCCCAGCATTTT
clone size: -; D gene: -; J gene: TRBJ1-2; V gene: TRBV6-5; CDR3 length: 14; CDR3 protein: CASSYSAGYYGYTF; CDR3 DNA: TGTGCCAGCAGTTACTCGGCAGGATACTATGGCTACACCTTC
clone size: -; D gene: TRBD1; J gene: TRBJ1-1; V gene: TRBV7-3; CDR3 length: 17; CDR3 protein: CASSLTGTGFLPTEAFF; CDR3 DNA: TGTGCCAGCAGCTTAACAGGGACAGGGTTTCTACCCACTGAAGCTTTCTTT
clone size: -; D gene: TRBD2; J gene: TRBJ2-3; V gene: TRBV19; CDR3 length: 18; CDR3 protein: CASSIQSFPGGATDTQYF; CDR3 DNA: TGTGCCAGTAGTATCCAGTCTTTTCCCGGGGGGGCGACAGATACGCAGTATTTT
clone size: -; D gene: -; J gene: TRBJ1-1; V gene: TRBV9; CDR3 length: 17; CDR3 protein: CASSAHWGRLVNTEAFF; CDR3 DNA: TGTGCCAGCAGCGCCCATTGGGGGCGCTTAGTGAACACTGAAGCTTTCTTT
clone size: -; D gene: -; J gene: TRBJ1-5; V gene: TRBV27; CDR3 length: 15; CDR3 protein: CASSFLWDTNQPQHF; CDR3 DNA: TGTGCCAGCAGTTTCCTATGGGACACCAATCAGCCCCAGCATTTT